This T cell receptor (beta chain) stems from a study of T cells in Graves' hyperthyroidism and ophthalmopathy. Study outcomes and limitations: Researchers report that a 13 V-J model separated ophthalmopathy from stable hyperthyroidism.

This clonotype came up a few times. Its matching antigen is unknown. Researchers amplified the TCR beta CDR3 regions from RNA transcripts. When the TCR CDR3 underwent first-round RT-PCR, the HTBI primer set was used. TCRdb analysed the multiplex PCR reads with MiXCR anew, one entry per CDR3 protein. The table shows 250,000 to 350,000 distinct CDR3 sequences, with approximately 17% occurring only once. This CDR3 is built from 11 residues. V dropped 6 bases and J dropped 9 bases, with 15 bases sitting between them. CDR1 is SQVTM, CDR2 ANQGSEA, per germline. The clonotype was recovered from a man aged 30 to 39 with Graves' hyperthyroidism. The rearrangement joins TRBV29-1 to TRBJ2-7; D gene uncertain. Material for sequencing was blood. This CDR3 is CSVRTNYRQYF. CDR3 sequence (DNA): TGCAGCGTCAGGACCAATTACCGGCAGTACTTC.